This TCR beta chain was obtained from a study of T cells in Graves' hyperthyroidism and ophthalmopathy. This clonotype was observed a handful of times. The antigen remains undetermined. Just one base apart from a much larger clone, this may be a read error. Authors of the study amplified TCR beta CDR3 regions from RNA transcripts. HTBI primers were employed in a first-round RT-PCR of the TCR CDR3. TCRdb called the multiplex PCR reads again in MiXCR, with one record for every CDR3 protein. The sample records hundreds of thousands of distinct CDR3 sequences, 38% being singletons. After removal of 6 bases from V and 8 bases from J, the junction contained 3 bases not matched to a gene. CDR1 SQVTM and CDR2 ANQGSEA come from the germline V gene. The CDR3 covers 12 residues. Aged 18 to 65, the patients had hyperthyroidism that was newly diagnosed and had lasted under 2 months. Thyroid ultrasound and orbital computed tomography, with clinical symptoms and serum thyroxine and TRAb, informed diagnoses.

The study's findings and limits: With a median lead of roughly 6.8 months before onset, the model predicted ophthalmopathy.

This receptor was obtained from a man aged 18-30 years with Graves' hyperthyroidism. The sequenced sample was blood. The chain uses TRBV29-1 and TRBJ1-4, with 10 positions matching TRBD1. The CDR3 nucleotides read TGCAGCGTATTGGGACAGGGGGAAAAACTGTTTTTT. Its translation is CSVLGQGEKLFF.